This TCR beta chain was documented in a study of blood T cell repertoires in COVID-19 (dated by TCRdb to about 2020). Concerning the study at large: Samples from collaborators originated in the United States, Italy and Spain and spanned both the acute and convalescent phases of COVID-19. The material from the prospective study consisted of cDNA or gDNA derived from T cells, B-cell-depleted T cells, or PBMCs. Subjects who had been exposed to COVID-19, were actively infected with it, or had recovered from it provided the deeply sampled blood TCRbeta repertoires that made up the dataset. The repertoires were released in a freely available public database meant as a resource for research on the immune response to SARS-CoV-2. Samples were obtained from the ongoing ImmuneRACE study (first 160 participants) and from roughly 1,300 subjects provided by 6 global collaborators. The sample metadata nearly always contained a de-identified subject ID, COVID-19 status, age in years and sex. Where available, HLA class I and class II types were obtained from metadata supplied by the sample provider rather than from assay-based typing. Overall study results and their limits: How much clinical and demographic metadata was included differed by source and by participant, and the metadata was provided uncurated.

TCRbeta CDR3 regions were amplified from genomic DNA using the immunoSEQ Assay, a bias-controlled multiplex PCR. On the study's bioinformatics: Within the assay, amplification of reference gene primers was used to estimate how many nucleated cells each sample contained. Sequence reads were collapsed and filtered to measure the absolute abundance of every unique TCRbeta CDR3 rearrangement. For each sample, productive Simpson clonality was calculated by taking the square root of Simpson's diversity index across productive rearrangements. Held by TCRdb, this immuneACCESS table contains in-frame sequences only and omits some clones. Under half of the omission traces to an unresolved V gene where checked; the cause of the rest is unknown. From that table come the V and J calls and clone size; the DNA was used to work out D and trimming. For this sample there are approximately 240,000 clones; 75% to 95% appear just once. The ten largest clones capture 1.9% of the sample.

As concerns this clone: It has no known antigen specificity. Nothing much larger sits one base from this clone, and base qualities are not available.

Reading from cysteine to phenylalanine, the CDR3 counts 15 amino acids. Only the CDR3 portion is preserved as DNA: 45 bases, with reading frame beginning at the first base. The germline V gene (reference sequence) sets CDR1 to LGHDT and CDR2 to YNNKEL. The germline V and J ends show losses of 6 bases and 8 bases respectively, and no gene match explains 11 bases of the junction. In the prospective study, participants were about 18 to 100 years old, resided in about two dozen geographic areas of the United States, and were enrolled through a virtual design. To assign participants to cohorts, the prospective study relied on clinical history that participants themselves reported in a screening survey and a study questionnaire. Recovered participants in ImmuneRACE Cohort 3 were defined by two consecutive negative NP/OP PCR tests, clearance by a healthcare professional, or resolution of symptoms. In the prospective study, whole blood, serum and a nasopharyngeal or oropharyngeal swab were collected from each participant by mobile phlebotomists. Participants in the prospective study had the option to provide additional blood draws and questionnaires over a roughly 2-month period. Prospective study blood samples were shipped either frozen or at room temperature before DNA extraction.

The sequence derives from a woman between 18 and 29 years old who had recovered from COVID-19. The sequencing sample was made of PBMCs or T cells enriched from blood (not recorded which). The V and J segments used are TRBV3-1 (or the pseudogene TRBV3-2) and TRBJ2-1; a stretch of 9 junction bases matches TRBD2. The nucleotide sequence reads TGTGCCAGCAGTCTTTTAGCGGGAGTTAAAGATGAGCAGTTCTTC. The encoded protein is CASSLLAGVKDEQFF.